The clone carrying this TCR beta chain was seen repeatedly, ten times or more. The data were taken from a study of T cells of healthy individuals. TCRdb independently ran MiXCR on the 5' RACE reads; one entry per CDR3 protein. Seen here are approximately 52,000 distinct CDR3 sequences, about 15% observed once, and the top ten hold approximately 16%. This clonotype originated in a human donor in good health.

CDR3 in amino acids: CASSQDSANTIYF. The DNA for the CDR3 is TGTGCCAGCAGCCAAGATTCGGCGAACACCATATATTTT. The chain uses TRBV4-2 and TRBJ1-3; no reliable D call. Germline V gives CDR1 LGHNA, CDR2 YNFKEQ. The CDR3 is 13 amino acids. The V gene lost 0 bases and the J gene lost 7 bases, with 7 bases spanning the gap.